Following are 5 T cell receptor beta chains from one sample sequenced in a study of shared clonotypes between healthy human individuals. Produced via immunoSEQ multiplex PCR; TCRdb's table is partial and in-frame only. The top ten clones hold around 2% of a sample with hundreds of thousands of clones, about 78% of them seen once. The specimen was memory CD4+ T cells sorted from blood. Noted subset: CD45RA-negative fraction. Receptors were obtained from a woman aged 25-40 years in good health.

The rearrangement joins TRBV11-3 to TRBJ2-2; the D is unclear. Germline V CDR1 and CDR2: SGHNT, YENEEA. This CDR3 is built from 13 residues. V was trimmed by 1 base and J by 6 bases, leaving 6 bases between them. For the CDR3, the DNA is TGTGCCAGCAGCTTAGGGGCCGCCGGGGAGCTGTTTTTT. This gives the protein CASSLGAAGELFF.

The chain couples TRBV27 to TRBJ2-7; 8 nucleotides align to TRBD2. The germline V gene encodes CDR1 MNHEY and CDR2 SMNVEV (reference sequence). This CDR3 has 15 amino acids. V lost 5 bases, J lost 2 bases, and 8 bases stayed unmatched. In DNA form, the CDR3 reads TGTGCCAGCAGTGGGCCGGGACTAGGAGCCTACGAGCAGTACTTC. Its protein is CASSGPGLGAYEQYF.

In DNA form, the CDR3 reads TGTGCCAGCAGACTAGGACAGGGCCGAGACACCGGGGAGCTGTTTTTT. It translates to CASRLGQGRDTGELFF. The chain joins TRBV11-3 to TRBJ2-2; TRBD1 matches 8 bases. Trimming took 6 bases from V and 3 from J; bases not matched to a gene: 9. Germline V gives CDR1 SGHNT, CDR2 YENEEA. The CDR3 runs 16 residues.

The CDR3 DNA is TGTGCCAGCAGTGGGGACTACCAGTACCAAGAGACCCAGTACTTC. Translating it yields CASSGDYQYQETQYF. The chain recombines TRBV27 with TRBJ2-5; 7 nucleotides align to TRBD2. With 5 bases clipped from V and 0 bases from J, the junction kept 6 bases outside the gene matches. The CDR3 is 15 amino acids. Germline V gene data show CDR1 as MNHEY and CDR2 as SMNVEV (reference sequence).

The chain carries TRBV7-2 and TRBJ2-1; 9 positions match TRBD2. The ends lost 0 bases at V and 7 bases at J; junction bases unmatched: 4. The CDR3 runs to 15 residues. The germline V gene encodes CDR1 SGHTA and CDR2 FQGNSA. Written as DNA, the CDR3 is TGTGCCAGCAGCTTAGCGGCGGGAGGGCCGAATGAGCAGTTCTTC. Its translation: CASSLAAGGPNEQFF. Combining the CDR3 with reference TRBV7-2 and TRBJ2-1 gives the whole variable domain GAGVSQSPSNKVTEKGKDVELRCDPISGHTALYWYRQSLGQGLEFLIYFQGNSAPDKSGLPSDRFSAERTGGSVSTLTIQRTQQEDSAVYLCASSLAAGGPNEQFFGPGTRLTVL.